One and the same sample provided the 32 T cell receptor beta chains below, sequenced in a study of blood T cell repertoires in COVID-19. Assay: immunoSEQ multiplex PCR; the TCRdb copy retains only in-frame clones and omits some. The repertoire has over 10,000 clones, approximately 86% of them found once; the top ten carry just over 50%. Sequenced material: peripheral blood. All receptors derive from an older man with acute or convalescent COVID-19.

The chain is built from TRBV10-2 and TRBJ1-4; D perhaps matches TRBD1 (6 bases). The CDR3 is made up of 14 amino acids. Germline-derived CDR1 and CDR2 are WSHSY and SAAADI. Trimming took off 6 bases at V and 2 bases at J, with 10 bases between the two ends. In nucleotides, the CDR3 is TGCGCCAGCAGACAGGGTAGGACTAATGAAAAACTGTTTTTT. Residues: CASRQGRTNEKLFF.

This chain links TRBV7-9 with TRBJ2-7, with 12 positions matching TRBD2. This CDR3 contains 15 residues. Germline CDR1 reads SEHNR; CDR2 reads FQNEAQ (reference sequence). Germline trimming cut 2 bases from V and 3 bases from J; bases unmatched to any gene: 2. The DNA for the CDR3 is TGTGCCAGCAGCTTACGGACTAGCGGGGTCTACGAGCAGTACTTC. This gives the protein CASSLRTSGVYEQYF. Looking up the rest from reference TRBV7-9 and TRBJ2-7 gives the full variable domain: DTGVSQNPRHKITKRGQNVTFRCDPISEHNRLYWYRQTLGQGPEFLTYFQNEAQLEKSRLLSDRFSAERPKGSFSTLEIQRTEQGDSAMYLCASSLRTSGVYEQYFGPGTRLTVT.

The chain uses TRBV11-2 and TRBJ1-6; maybe TRBD1 (6 bases). Trimming removed 2 bases at V and 9 bases at J, with 11 bases between. The CDR3 runs 14 residues. The germline CDR1 and CDR2 sequences are SGHAT and FQNNGV. Here the CDR3 reads CASSLSGVGSPLHF. As DNA, the CDR3 is TGTGCCAGCAGCTTATCAGGGGTGGGTTCACCCCTCCACTTT. The full variable domain, in which reference TRBV11-2 and TRBJ1-6 provide the parts outside the CDR3, is EAGVAQSPRYKIIEKRQSVAFWCNPISGHATLYWYQQILGQGPKLLIQFQNNGVVDDSQLPKDRFSAERLKGVDSTLKIQPAKLEDSAVYLCASSLSGVGSPLHFGNGTRLTVT.

This chain connects TRBV24-1 to TRBJ2-3; 11 nucleotides line up with TRBD2. Germline V CDR1 and CDR2: KGHDR, SFDVKD. After removal of 4 bases from V and 0 bases from J, the junction contained 5 bases not matched to a gene. The CDR3 runs 17 residues. The CDR3, as DNA: TGTGCCACCAGTGAACCGGGACTAGCGGAGAGCACAGATACGCAGTATTTT. It codes for CATSEPGLAESTDTQYF.

This clone occurred once. This sequence joins TRBV7-8 and TRBJ1-1; the D is unclear. The CDR3 contains 15 residues. Germline CDR1 and CDR2: SGHVS and FQNEAQ. V lost 6 bases, J lost 1 base, and 15 bases lay in between. Written as DNA, the CDR3 is TGTGCCAGCAGTTTCTCTAAGCGTGGGAACACTGAAGCTTTCTTT. As protein: CASSFSKRGNTEAFF.

The chain combines TRBV6-5 with TRBJ2-7; TRBD1 agrees at 8 bases. There are 16 residues in the CDR3. Trimming took 0 bases from V and 8 from J; bases not matched to a gene: 12. Germline V CDR1 and CDR2: MNHEY, SVGAGI. This CDR3 reads CASSYSMVDRGRQQYF. The CDR3 nucleotides read TGTGCCAGCAGTTACTCGATGGTAGACAGGGGTCGACAGCAGTACTTC.

CDR3 region: CASSHRGNTDTQYF. CDR3 coding DNA: TGTGCCAGCAGCCACCGGGGTAACACAGATACGCAGTATTTT. The chain joins TRBV5-4 to TRBJ2-3, with a weak D call TRBD2 (5 bases). This CDR3 spans 14 amino acids. With 4 bases removed from V and 2 bases from J, the gap between germline ends came to 11 bases. Germline lookup yields CDR1 SGHNT and CDR2 YYREEE (reference sequence).

The chain couples TRBV29-1 to TRBJ2-3; 9 bases align to TRBD2. The CDR3 consists of 14 residues. The trim removed 4 bases at V and 0 bases at J, leaving 2 bases unmatched. CDR1 and CDR2 from the germline V gene are SQVTM and ANQGSEA. CDR3 sequence reads: CSVATSGSTDTQYF. CDR3 DNA sequence: TGCAGCGTTGCGACTAGCGGAAGCACAGATACGCAGTATTTT.

The rearrangement joins TRBV7-3 to TRBJ2-7, with a tentative D call TRBD2 (5 bases). The CDR3 extends over 14 amino acids. The ends were cut back, 3 bases at V and 4 bases at J, with 13 bases in the middle. Germline loops: CDR1 SGHTA, CDR2 FQGTGA. CDR3 protein: CASSFLPGSYEQYF. The CDR3 DNA is TGTGCCAGCAGCTTCCTGCCGGGAAGTTACGAGCAGTACTTC.

This chain links TRBV30 with TRBJ2-7, with D hard to call. Germline-derived CDR1 and CDR2 are GTSNPN and SVGIG (reference sequence). The CDR3 contains 11 residues. The ends were cut back, 5 bases at V and 6 bases at J, with 11 bases in the middle. The DNA for the CDR3 is TGTGCCTGGTCAAGATCTATCGAGCAGTACTTC. This translates into CAWSRSIEQYF.

The rearrangement uses TRBV10-3 and TRBJ2-7; possible D gene TRBD2, 5 bases. The ends were cut back, 4 bases at V and 3 bases at J, with 19 bases in the middle. Germline V lookup: CDR1 ENHRY, CDR2 SYGVKD. The CDR3 sequence is 16 residues long. CDR3 sequence (DNA): TGTGCCATCAGTGGGACCTCTAGCTATGCTTACTACGAGCAGTACTTC. Translating gives CAISGTSSYAYYEQYF.

This clone has just a few counts. The chain is built from TRBV6-5 and TRBJ2-7; D not certain. Germline CDR1 and CDR2: MNHEY and SVGAGI. This CDR3 comprises 14 residues. Trimming took off 7 bases at V and 4 bases at J, with 17 bases between the two ends. As DNA, the CDR3 is TGTGCCAGCAAGGCCGCCCGCGGAGATTACGAGCAGTACTTC. Translation gives CASKAARGDYEQYF.

This clone was recorded only once. The rearrangement uses TRBV11-2 and TRBJ2-5; 7 bases match TRBD2. CDR1 and CDR2 (germline): SGHAT, FQNNGV. CDR3 length equals 16 residues. V lost 2 bases and J lost 1; bases outside the gene matches: 7. CDR3 sequence: CASSLTAGRGQETQYF. CDR3 sequence (DNA): TGTGCCAGCAGCTTAACGGCAGGGAGGGGCCAAGAGACCCAGTACTTC.

The V call is TRBV6-1, the J call TRBJ1-1, with D possibly matching TRBD1 (5 bases). V was cut by 6 bases and J by 0 bases, with 8 bases left in between. Per germline, CDR1 MNHNS and CDR2 SASEGT. The CDR3 has 13 amino acids. DNA for the CDR3: TGTGCCAGCAGCCTGACAGTGAACACTGAAGCTTTCTTT. Protein: CASSLTVNTEAFF.

The V gene is TRBV27, the J gene TRBJ2-7; TRBD1 matches at 8 bases. The CDR3 consists of 17 residues. Germline CDR1 and CDR2: MNHEY and SMNVEV (reference sequence). V was clipped by 4 bases and J by 5 bases; unmatched bases: 16. CDR3 nucleotide sequence: TGTGCCAGCAGTTACCTCGGGTATTCAGGGGGCCGGAACGAGCAGTACTTC. This translates into CASSYLGYSGGRNEQYF.

The chain recombines TRBV19 with TRBJ1-2; 11 bases are shared with TRBD1. The V gene end was trimmed by 5 bases and the J gene end by 3 bases; junction bases not matched to a gene: 5. Per germline, CDR1 LNHDA and CDR2 SQIVND (reference sequence). The CDR3 runs to 15 residues. CDR3 amino acids: CASSPRTGGDYGYTF. CDR3 nucleotides: TGTGCCAGTAGTCCCCGGACAGGGGGCGACTATGGCTACACCTTC.

The J gene is TRBJ2-1, the V gene TRBV5-8; 8 bases map to TRBD2. The CDR3 covers 17 residues. The germline V gene has CDR1 SGHTS and CDR2 YDEGEE. V shed 4 bases, J shed 2 bases, and the junction held 11 bases outside the gene matches. Here the CDR3 DNA reads TGTGCCAGCAGCCTCAAACGGGGGGGAACGACCTACAATGAGCAGTTCTTC. This codes for CASSLKRGGTTYNEQFF. The variable domain in full, completed from reference TRBV5-8 and TRBJ2-1, reads EAGVTQSPTHLIKTRGQQATLRCSPISGHTSVYWYQQALGLGLQFLLWYDEGEERNRGNFPPRFSGRQFPNYSSELNVNALELEDSALYLCASSLKRGGTTYNEQFFGPGTRLTVL.

The CDR3 nucleotides read TGTGCCAGCAGTGAAAGGGGACAGGTCTACGAGCAGTACTTC. The encoded protein is CASSERGQVYEQYF. The chain uses TRBV6-1 and TRBJ2-7; TRBD1 aligns across 8 bases. Germline V lookup: CDR1 MNHNS, CDR2 SASEGT. The CDR3 length is 14 residues. The junction had 3 bases not matched to a gene; V was cut back by 2 bases and J by 3 bases.

This chain connects TRBV6-5 to TRBJ2-7; TRBD1 aligns across 9 bases. The CDR3 loop spans 14 amino acids. Germline V lookup: CDR1 MNHEY, CDR2 SVGAGI. V lost 6 bases, J lost 2 bases, and 5 bases stayed unmatched. CDR3 sequence reads: CASSPGQGTYEQYF. The DNA for the CDR3 is TGTGCCAGCAGCCCCGGACAGGGGACCTACGAGCAGTACTTC.

The CDR3 protein is CASTAVQGSTIYF. Here the CDR3 DNA reads TGTGCCAGCACCGCCGTACAGGGGAGCACCATATATTTT. The gene calls are TRBV2 and TRBJ1-3; the match to TRBD1 covers 7 bases. J gave up 9 bases and V 7 bases, and 9 bases lay outside the gene matches. Germline V lookup: CDR1 SNHLY, CDR2 FYNNEI. The length of the CDR3 is 13 residues. The full variable domain, with the rest looked up from reference TRBV2 and TRBJ1-3, is EPEVTQTPSHQVTQMGQEVILRCVPISNHLYFYWYRQILGQKVEFLVSFYNNEISEKSEIFDDQFSVERPDGSNFTLKIRSTKLEDSAMYFCASTAVQGSTIYFGEGSWLTVV.

This chain connects TRBV4-1 to TRBJ2-5; D uncertain. V was trimmed by 1 base and J by 2 bases, leaving 20 bases between them. The CDR3 covers 18 residues. Per the germline V gene, CDR1 is MGHRA and CDR2 is YSYEKL. CDR3 protein: CASSQGVSGVGGQETQYF. CDR3 in DNA: TGCGCCAGCAGCCAAGGAGTCTCAGGTGTGGGTGGGCAAGAGACCCAGTACTTC.

The DNA for the CDR3 is TGCGCCAGCAGCCAAACAGGGGGGTGGGGTTACAATGAGCAGTTCTTC. Amino acids: CASSQTGGWGYNEQFF. The rearrangement joins TRBV4-1 to TRBJ2-1; 8 nucleotides agree with TRBD1. V dropped 2 bases and J dropped 4; count of bases not matched to a gene: 7. The CDR3 is 16 residues long. In germline, CDR1 is MGHRA, CDR2 YSYEKL.

The gene calls are TRBV5-8 and TRBJ2-2; the match to TRBD1 covers 8 bases. After removal of 9 bases from V and 1 base from J, the junction contained 11 bases not matched to a gene. The V gene's germline CDR1 is SGHTS and CDR2 YDEGEE. The CDR3 totals 16 residues. The CDR3 DNA reads TGTGCCACACGGACAGGGCCCGCGATGAACACCGGGGAGCTGTTTTTT. Its translation: CATRTGPAMNTGELFF.

The chain recombines TRBV6-6 with TRBJ2-7, with 11 bases that match TRBD1. Looked up from germline, CDR1 is MNHNY and CDR2 is SVGAGI (reference sequence). V trimming: 2 bases; J trimming: 4 bases; junction bases outside the gene matches: 4. The CDR3 runs 15 residues. CDR3 protein: CASSYAGQGGYEQYF. The CDR3 DNA sequence: TGTGCCAGCAGTTACGCGGGACAGGGGGGTTACGAGCAGTACTTC.

The rearrangement links TRBV12-3 or TRBV12-4 to TRBJ2-1; tentative D call: TRBD2 (6 bases). Trimming took off 4 bases at V and 2 bases at J, with 6 bases between the two ends. This CDR3 has 13 residues. The CDR3 DNA sequence: TGTGCCAGCAGTTGGGGGGCCTACAATGAGCAGTTCTTC. Translated, it gives CASSWGAYNEQFF.

This clone was picked up a small number of times. The chain is built from TRBV6-6 and TRBJ1-6; 7 nucleotides match TRBD1. V was clipped by 1 base and J by 7 bases; unmatched bases: 4. CDR1 and CDR2 from the germline V gene are MNHNY and SVGAGI (reference sequence). The CDR3 contains 15 residues. Here the CDR3 DNA reads TGTGCCAGCAGTTACTTACAGGGACAGAATTCACCCCTCCACTTT. Translating it yields CASSYLQGQNSPLHF.

Notes on this clone: The junction departs from the called germline gene at one end, perhaps through a read error. This sequence joins TRBV5-1 and TRBJ2-3; 8 bases fit TRBD2. The CDR3 covers 18 residues. Germline-derived CDR1 and CDR2 are SGHRS and YFSETQ. For the CDR3, the DNA is TGCGCCCGCAGCTTGGCCGGGCCGCGCGGGGGGCGAACAGATACGCAGTATTTT. Translated: CARSLAGPRGGRTDTQYF.

J is TRBJ2-1 and V is TRBV29-1; perhaps TRBD1 as D (6 bases). CDR3 length equals 11 residues. The V and J ends lost 8 bases and 3 bases respectively, with 8 bases between them. Germline V gene data show CDR1 as SQVTM and CDR2 as ANQGSEA. CDR3 sequence: CSLDSYNEQFF. In DNA form, the CDR3 reads TGCAGCTTGGACAGCTACAATGAGCAGTTCTTC.

This clone was seen more than once but under ten times. J is TRBJ1-6 and V is TRBV2; D is unresolved. Germline CDR1 reads SNHLY; CDR2 reads FYNNEI. CDR3 length: 13 residues. Deletions cut 4 bases from V and 9 bases from J, with 10 bases between. This CDR3 reads CASSVGRRSPLHF. The DNA for the CDR3 is TGTGCCAGCAGTGTTGGGAGACGTTCACCCCTCCACTTT. The variable domain in full, completed from reference TRBV2 and TRBJ1-6, reads EPEVTQTPSHQVTQMGQEVILRCVPISNHLYFYWYRQILGQKVEFLVSFYNNEISEKSEIFDDQFSVERPDGSNFTLKIRSTKLEDSAMYFCASSVGRRSPLHFGNGTRLTVT.

The rearrangement joins TRBV7-8 to TRBJ1-6; 7 bases map to TRBD1. CDR1 and CDR2 (germline): SGHVS, FQNEAQ. V lost 2 bases, J lost 3 bases, and 4 bases stayed unmatched. The CDR3 covers 16 residues. CDR3 DNA: TGTGCCAGCAGCTTAAGGGACAGCTTCTATAATTCACCCCTCCACTTT. Translating gives CASSLRDSFYNSPLHF.

This clone has just one count. The V and J genes are TRBV7-9 and TRBJ2-4; TRBD2 might be the D (5 bases). This CDR3 contains 15 residues. The germline V gene has CDR1 SEHNR and CDR2 FQNEAQ (reference sequence). Trimming removed 5 bases at V and 0 bases at J, with 11 bases between. The CDR3 region is CASSATAVAKNIQYF. The CDR3 DNA reads as TGTGCCAGCAGCGCAACAGCGGTAGCCAAAAACATTCAGTACTTC.

The chain uses TRBV7-9 and TRBJ2-7; TRBD1 matches at 8 bases. J was trimmed by 5 bases and V by 0 bases; bases with no gene match: 3. The germline CDR1 and CDR2 sequences are SEHNR and FQNEAQ (reference sequence). CDR3 length: 14 residues. In DNA form, the CDR3 reads TGTGCCAGCAGCTTAGCGGACAGGGCCAACGAGCAGTACTTC. This codes for CASSLADRANEQYF.